The clone carrying this TCR beta chain has just one count. TCRdb keeps only in-frame clones here, not all; method: immunoSEQ multiplex PCR. The sample lists approximately 480,000 clones; about nine tenths were seen once. The length of the CDR3 is 11 residues. Germline loops: CDR1 SEHNR, CDR2 FQNEAQ (reference sequence). The V gene lost 5 bases and the J gene lost 10 bases, with 9 bases spanning the gap. The sample comes from a study of blood T cell repertoires in COVID-19. For the study at large: Researchers got acute and convalescent COVID-19 samples from the United States, Italy and Spain.

Ages ranged from about 18 to 89 years, with residence in about 24 US areas. Resolution of symptoms, clearance, or two negative PCRs was present in recovered Cohort 3 donors. The specimen was PBMCs or T cells enriched from blood (not recorded which). The receptor comes from a woman aged 18-29 years who had recovered from COVID-19. The chain is built from TRBV7-9 and TRBJ2-1, with D perhaps matching TRBD1 (6 bases). The CDR3 DNA reads as TGTGCCAGCAGCGTAGGGACAGAGCAGTTCTTC. It translates to CASSVGTEQFF.